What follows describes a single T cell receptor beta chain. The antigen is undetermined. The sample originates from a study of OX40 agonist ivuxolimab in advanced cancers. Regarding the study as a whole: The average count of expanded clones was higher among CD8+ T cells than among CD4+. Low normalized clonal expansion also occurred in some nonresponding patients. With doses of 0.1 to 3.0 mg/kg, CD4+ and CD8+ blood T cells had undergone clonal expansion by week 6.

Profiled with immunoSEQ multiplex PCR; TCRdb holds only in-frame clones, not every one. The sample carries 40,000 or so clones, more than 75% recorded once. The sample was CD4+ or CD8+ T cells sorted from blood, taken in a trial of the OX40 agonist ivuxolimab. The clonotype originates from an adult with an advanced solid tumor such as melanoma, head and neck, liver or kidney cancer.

CDR3 sequence: CASSLSGGLSGYTF. CDR3 in DNA: TGTGCCAGCAGTTTATCTGGGGGGCTGAGTGGCTACACCTTC. The V call is TRBV27, the J call TRBJ1-2; possible D gene TRBD1, 6 bases. V shed 0 bases and J shed 7 bases, with 12 bases lying between them. From germline, CDR1 is MNHEY and CDR2 SMNVEV (reference sequence). This CDR3 spans 14 amino acids.